This is a list of T cell receptor beta chains from one sample in a study of blood T cells in healthy people across ages. TCRdb re-called the 5' RACE reads through MiXCR, storing one row per CDR3 protein. The table has over a million distinct CDR3 sequences, 45% seen once. What was sequenced was blood. All receptors come from a woman aged 60-75 years in good health. The CDR3 runs from the conserved cysteine through the conserved F or W. Fields, in order: V gene, clone size, D gene, J gene, CDR3 DNA, CDR3 protein. D genes are given only for firm matches. Only some rows state a clone size, as once, few, many or a class for expanded clones.

TRBV27	NA	TRBD2	TRBJ2-7	TGTGCCAGCAGCAGTAGCGGGAATTCCCACGAGCAGTACTTC	CASSSSGNSHEQYF
TRBV12-3/TRBV12-4	NA	TRBD2	TRBJ2-1	TGTGCCAGCAGTGCCGCTAGCGGGGGGGCTTTCAGTGAGCAGTTCTTC	CASSAASGGAFSEQFF
TRBV6-6	NA	NA	TRBJ1-5	TGTGCCAGCAGTTACGCAGCGGGACCGACCAATCAGCCCCAGCATTTT	CASSYAAGPTNQPQHF
TRBV6-6	NA	NA	TRBJ1-2	TGTGCCAGCAGTTCCCCCCCCGACTCCTATGGCTACACCTTC	CASSSPPDSYGYTF
TRBV28	few	NA	TRBJ2-5	TGTGCCAGCAGTTTAGTTTCAGGGGGAGGAGAGCAGTACTTC	CASSLVSGGGEQYF
TRBV9	NA	TRBD1	TRBJ2-3	TGTGCCAGCAGCGTAGGGGACAGGGAGGCAGATACGCAGTATTTT	CASSVGDREADTQYF
TRBV5-5	NA	NA	TRBJ2-6	TGTGCCAGCAGCTCCGTCCCAAGACAACGGACTGGGGCCAACGTCCTGACTTTC	CASSSVPRQRTGANVLTF
TRBV5-5	few	NA	TRBJ2-1	TGTGCCAGCAGCCTAACAGGCACTCGGGGGTACAATGAGCAGTTCTTC	CASSLTGTRGYNEQFF
TRBV20-1	NA	TRBD1	TRBJ2-2	TGCAGTGCTACGCAGGACAGGAGCCCGAACACCGGGGAGCTGTTTTTT	CSATQDRSPNTGELFF
TRBV6-5	few	TRBD1	TRBJ1-4	TGTGCCAGCAGCCCGACAGGGTGGCAGGAAAAACTGTTTTTT	CASSPTGWQEKLFF
TRBV28	NA	NA	TRBJ2-7	TGTGCCAGCAGGGTGGGGCGCGGAGTTGGCGAGCAGTACTTC	CASRVGRGVGEQYF
TRBV20-1	NA	NA	TRBJ1-6	TGCAGTGCTAGGCAGGGTGGTTCACCCCTCCACTTT	CSARQGGSPLHF
TRBV12-3/TRBV12-4	NA	NA	TRBJ2-3	TGTGCCAGCAGTAGTTCTAGCAGGTTCAGCACAGATACGCAGTATTTT	CASSSSSRFSTDTQYF
TRBV20-1	NA	NA	TRBJ2-5	TGCAGTGAATCCGGGAAGCAAGAGACCCAGTACTTC	CSESGKQETQYF
TRBV30	NA	NA	TRBJ2-5	TGTGCCGGGGGGTCCGGACAAGAGGCCCAGTACTTC	CAGGSGQEAQYF
TRBV15	once	TRBD1	TRBJ1-2	TGTGCCACCAGCAGGGCAGGGGGCGACTATGGCTACACCTTC	CATSRAGGDYGYTF